Shown below are 13 T cell receptor beta chains from a single sample sequenced in a study of blood T cell repertoires in COVID-19. Generated by immunoSEQ multiplex PCR, the TCRdb table keeps only in-frame clones and is missing some. The data show under 250,000 clones, more than 75% seen once. Sample: peripheral blood. These receptors originate from a man aged 80 or over with acute or convalescent COVID-19.

This clone was seen a single time. The chain joins TRBV7-9 to TRBJ2-5, with no clear D. CDR3 length: 14 residues. V was shortened by 5 bases and J by 1 base, with 11 bases between the two germline ends. Germline lookup yields CDR1 SEHNR and CDR2 FQNEAQ (reference sequence). In nucleotides, the CDR3 is TGTGCCAGCAGCCTAAGCATTGCCCAAGAGACCCAGTACTTC. It specifies CASSLSIAQETQYF.

The genes are TRBV9 and TRBJ1-3; 9 nucleotides agree with TRBD1. CDR3 size: 15 residues. Germline V CDR1 and CDR2: SGDLS, YYNGEE. The V gene end was trimmed by 0 bases and the J gene end by 9 bases; junction bases not matched to a gene: 7. DNA of the CDR3: TGTGCCAGCAGCGTAGAAGGGACAGGGCGTGGCACCATATATTTT. Translation gives CASSVEGTGRGTIYF.

The chain uses TRBV5-1 and TRBJ2-3; perhaps TRBD2 as D (5 bases). The CDR3 loop spans 18 amino acids. In germline, CDR1 is SGHRS, CDR2 YFSETQ. The V and J ends lost 0 bases and 2 bases respectively, with 19 bases between them. CDR3 bases: TGCGCCAGCAGCTTGGATTCCGCGGGTCGGATTTCCACAGATACGCAGTATTTT. This sequence encodes CASSLDSAGRISTDTQYF. The whole variable domain, filled in from reference TRBV5-1 and TRBJ2-3, reads KAGVTQTPRYLIKTRGQQVTLSCSPISGHRSVSWYQQTPGQGLQFLFEYFSETQRNKGNFPGRFSGRQFSNSRSEMNVSTLELGDSALYLCASSLDSAGRISTDTQYFGPGTRLTVL.

The CDR3 loop is CASSRIRDSNQPQHF. CDR3 sequence (DNA): TGTGCCAGTAGCAGAATCCGGGACAGTAATCAGCCCCAGCATTTT. The chain carries TRBV19 and TRBJ1-5; 7 nucleotides match TRBD1. Germline values: CDR1 LNHDA, CDR2 SQIVND (reference sequence). Trimming at V came to 6 bases and at J to 4 bases, leaving 9 bases not matched to a gene. The CDR3 covers 15 residues.

The rearrangement links TRBV2 to TRBJ1-5; D remains unclear. The V end lost 4 bases, the J end lost 4 bases, and 11 bases lay between the germline ends. The CDR3 loop spans 14 amino acids. CDR1 and CDR2 (germline): SNHLY, FYNNEI. This CDR3 reads CASSGEDGNQPQHF. The CDR3, as DNA: TGTGCCAGCAGTGGGGAGGACGGTAATCAGCCCCAGCATTTT. Variable domain in full (rest from reference TRBV2 and TRBJ1-5): EPEVTQTPSHQVTQMGQEVILRCVPISNHLYFYWYRQILGQKVEFLVSFYNNEISEKSEIFDDQFSVERPDGSNFTLKIRSTKLEDSAMYFCASSGEDGNQPQHFGDGTRLSIL.

The chain has TRBV3-1 (or the pseudogene TRBV3-2) and TRBJ2-3, with D possibly being TRBD1 (5 bases). This CDR3 has 15 residues. CDR1 is LGHDT and CDR2 is YNNKEL in the germline V gene (reference sequence). Trimming took off 0 bases at V and 3 bases at J, with 10 bases between the two ends. The CDR3 region has the DNA TGTGCCAGCAGCCAAGAAGCAGGGCGTACAGATACGCAGTATTTT. This encodes CASSQEAGRTDTQYF.

This chain connects TRBV9 to TRBJ1-6; 11 bases agree with TRBD1. The CDR3 extends over 14 amino acids. The J segment lost 9 bases and the V segment lost 5 bases, leaving 4 bases of the junction unmatched. Germline values: CDR1 SGDLS, CDR2 YYNGEE. DNA for the CDR3: TGTGCCAGCAGTTCCGGGACAGGGGGTTCACCCCTCCACTTT. Residues: CASSSGTGGSPLHF.

This rearrangement joins TRBV10-3 to TRBJ2-7, with 8 bases fitting TRBD2. With V trimmed by 4 bases and J by 3 bases, 8 bases remained unmatched. Germline V gene sequence: CDR1 ENHRY, CDR2 SYGVKD. CDR3 size: 15 residues. CDR3 coding DNA: TGTGCCATCAGTGGGGGAGCGGGAGCCTTCTACGAGCAGTACTTC. Its translation: CAISGGAGAFYEQYF.

Only a few counts were recorded for this clone. The chain joins TRBV27 to TRBJ2-2; D not certain. Between the trimmed V and J ends, which lost 7 bases and 0 bases, there was a span of 6 bases. Germline V CDR1 and CDR2: MNHEY, SMNVEV (reference sequence). This CDR3 comprises 13 residues. CDR3 residues: CASTRTNTGELFF. CDR3 DNA: TGTGCCAGCACCAGGACGAACACCGGGGAGCTGTTTTTT.

The gene calls are TRBV4-3 and TRBJ2-5; 14 bases align to TRBD2. V dropped 2 bases and J dropped 5; count of bases not matched to a gene: 1. The CDR3 extends over 15 amino acids. The germline gives CDR1 LGHNA, CDR2 YSLEER. As DNA, the CDR3 is TGCGCCAGCAGCCAAAGGACTAGCGGGGGGGAGACCCAGTACTTC. It is translated as CASSQRTSGGETQYF.

This chain links TRBV4-3 with TRBJ2-1, with a weak D call TRBD2 (7 bases). The CDR3 spans 20 residues. CDR1 and CDR2 from the germline V gene are LGHNA and YSLEER. The germline V and J ends were trimmed by 0 bases and 0 bases, with 21 bases remaining between them. CDR3: CASSQDSGASGYSSYNEQFF. As DNA, the CDR3 is TGCGCCAGCAGCCAAGATTCAGGGGCTAGCGGTTATTCCTCCTACAATGAGCAGTTCTTC.

This clone has a single count. The chain joins TRBV28 to TRBJ2-7, with D possibly being TRBD1 (6 bases). V was clipped by 7 bases and J by 4 bases, with 14 bases between them. Germline V gene data show CDR1 as MDHEN and CDR2 as SYDVKM. This CDR3 is 13 amino acids long. CDR3 bases: TGTGCCAGCACCTTAGGGGGACGGTACGAGCAGTACTTC. It codes for CASTLGGRYEQYF.

The V call is TRBV3-1 (or the pseudogene TRBV3-2), the J call TRBJ1-5; 7 bases line up with TRBD1. CDR1 and CDR2 (germline): LGHDT, YNNKEL (reference sequence). The CDR3 is made up of 17 amino acids. The J segment lost 2 bases and the V segment lost 6 bases, leaving 13 bases of the junction unmatched. CDR3: CASSLSLGQKGNQPQHF. CDR3 DNA: TGTGCCAGCAGTCTCTCCCTGGGACAGAAAGGCAATCAGCCCCAGCATTTT.